This T cell receptor (beta chain) was recorded in a study of cytomegalovirus exposure and HLA in healthy donors. The study ran its PCR with 60 Vbeta and 13 Jbeta primers. Clones were sequenced by immunoSEQ multiplex PCR, and TCRdb holds only the in-frame ones, with some missing. The table has 75,000 to 100,000 clones, approximately 80% seen once. Worth noting for this clone: Its antigen is not known.

Whole-study findings and limits: Analyzed later, most CMV-associated TCR beta chains appeared HLA-restricted.

The source material was PBMCs. The TCR was taken from a man aged 55 to 70 in good health and CMV-seropositive.

The CDR3 DNA sequence: TGTGCCAGGGCCTACAGGGAATTCTCCTACGAGCAGTACTTC. As protein: CARAYREFSYEQYF. This chain joins TRBV27 and TRBJ2-7; tentatively, D is TRBD1 (6 bases). Between the trimmed V and J ends, which lost 9 bases and 0 bases, there was a span of 15 bases. CDR1 is MNHEY and CDR2 is SMNVEV in the germline V gene (reference sequence). This CDR3 contains 14 residues.